A single TCR beta chain is shown here with its context. No antigen is known for it. No clone much larger than this one lies a single base away; base qualities are absent. This record comes from a study of CD8 T cells in Susac syndrome (dated by TCRdb to the late 2010s). With regard to the full study: The study used repertoire sequencing to test whether antigen drove CD8+ T cell activation and differentiation in Susac syndrome. Broader findings and caveats from the paper: The study acknowledged that relatively few individuals were included in the TCR sequencing and HLA analysis.

Peripheral blood CD8+ and CD4+ T cells from healthy donors, Susac syndrome patients and multiple sclerosis patients were profiled by high-throughput TCR beta sequencing. The multiple sclerosis controls were treatment-naive patients who had stable or active relapsing-remitting disease and met the revised McDonald criteria. CD8+ TEMRA cells were enriched by FACS, while bulk CD8+ and CD4+ T cells were purified by magnetic negative isolation. Blood was drawn into EDTA tubes, processed within 24 hours, and PBMCs were isolated by density gradient centrifugation. PBMCs intended for TCR sequencing were cryopreserved in liquid nitrogen and thawed later in a water bath at 37 degrees C. The sorted or isolated CD4+, CD8+ and CD8+ TEMRA cells had a purity of 90% or higher. RNA was extracted using the RNeasy kit, and roughly 0.5 to 1 microgram was reverse transcribed with random hexamers. TCR beta CDR3 regions were amplified with the immunoSEQ multiplex PCR assay covering 54 Vbeta and 13 Jbeta segments. PCR amplification bias was corrected by using a synthetic template baseline for primer optimization and computational correction. The original pipeline was this. Reads were annotated to V, D and J genes according to IMGT and were analyzed with immunoSEQ Analyzer, with only productive sequences retained. Clonality was calculated as one minus the Shannon entropy normalized by log2 of the number of productive unique sequences. For each patient and control, public and private clones were evaluated within the 100 most prevalent clones. A clone was defined as Susac-specific if it was absent from the healthy and MS cohorts, from some 1,100 published viral clones and from other ImmuneACCESS disease sequences. The public reads were quality trimmed at Q25 with fastp and then assembled into clones with MiXCR by TCRdb, keeping productive beta chains. Records with the same CDR3 protein are collapsed into one entry carrying the most frequent genes and DNA. Here the V and J calls rest on TCRdb's processing, not on the authors' analysis. In this sample the table shows 120,000 to 150,000 distinct CDR3 sequences, approximately 95% of which occur a single time. The top ten clones comprise 0.095% to 0.14% of the sample.

The specimen was CD4+ T cells from PBMCs. The sequence came from a human donor with multiple sclerosis.

The nucleotide sequence reads as follows: TGTGCCAGCAGTTTAGGTCAGGGGGACGCTGGAAACACCATATATTTT. Its protein is CASSLGQGDAGNTIYF. The chain is assembled from TRBV12-3 or TRBV12-4 and TRBJ1-3, and 7 bases in between align with TRBD1. V and J are trimmed by 1 base and 2 bases, and the gene matches miss 5 bases of the junction. The CDR3 goes from the cysteine to the phenylalanine over 16 residues. Of the read, only the CDR3 DNA is kept; its 48 bases are in frame from base 1.